The next 5 T cell receptor beta chains were all read from a single sample in a study of OX40 agonist ivuxolimab in advanced cancers. Using immunoSEQ multiplex PCR, the repertoire was profiled, and TCRdb retains in-frame clones only, with some absent. The sample has more than 5,500 clones, less than 90% seen once. This material consisted of CD4+ or CD8+ T cells sorted from blood, taken in a trial of the OX40 agonist ivuxolimab. The receptor source for this set is an adult with an advanced solid tumor such as melanoma, head and neck, liver or kidney cancer.

The CDR3 bases are TGTGCCATCATGGGTCTGAACACTGAAGCTTTCTTT. The encoded protein is CAIMGLNTEAFF. The rearrangement uses TRBV10-3 and TRBJ1-1; the D is unclear. The CDR3 consists of 12 residues. From germline, CDR1 is ENHRY and CDR2 SYGVKD. Between the trimmed V and J ends, which lost 7 bases and 0 bases, there was a span of 6 bases.

J is TRBJ1-3 and V is TRBV5-1; D is ambiguous. Trimming took off 0 bases at V and 4 bases at J, with 14 bases between the two ends. Germline V gene sequence: CDR1 SGHRS, CDR2 YFSETQ. The length of the CDR3 is 16 residues. This CDR3 reads CASSLGIGALGNTIYF. The CDR3 nucleotides read TGCGCCAGCAGCTTGGGCATTGGTGCTCTCGGAAACACCATATATTTT.

V and J are TRBV27 and TRBJ2-7; D possibly corresponds to TRBD2 (6 bases). Per germline, CDR1 MNHEY and CDR2 SMNVEV (reference sequence). The germline V and J ends were trimmed by 5 bases and 1 base, with 12 bases remaining between them. This CDR3 is built from 14 residues. CDR3 loop: CASSPRRGSYEQYF. In nucleotides, the CDR3 is TGTGCCAGCAGTCCGCGACGGGGGTCCTACGAGCAGTACTTC.

In DNA, the CDR3 is TGCAGCGTTAAGACAGGCCACACTGAAGCTTTCTTT. Its protein product is CSVKTGHTEAFF. The J gene is TRBJ1-1, the V gene TRBV29-1; weak D call: TRBD1 (6 bases). The CDR3 runs 12 residues. V was cut by 5 bases and J by 3 bases, with 10 bases left in between. CDR1 is SQVTM, CDR2 ANQGSEA, per germline.

This clone has a single count. The junction shows a germline mismatch at one end, possibly a read error. This sample also contains other DNA sequences that code for the same CDR3. The rearrangement joins TRBV9 to TRBJ2-7; the D is unclear. Germline V gene sequence: CDR1 SGDLS, CDR2 YYNGEE. The CDR3 covers 11 residues. CDR3 loop: CASSSQNEQYF. CDR3 bases: TGTGCTAGCAGCTCCCAAAACGAGCAGTACTTC.